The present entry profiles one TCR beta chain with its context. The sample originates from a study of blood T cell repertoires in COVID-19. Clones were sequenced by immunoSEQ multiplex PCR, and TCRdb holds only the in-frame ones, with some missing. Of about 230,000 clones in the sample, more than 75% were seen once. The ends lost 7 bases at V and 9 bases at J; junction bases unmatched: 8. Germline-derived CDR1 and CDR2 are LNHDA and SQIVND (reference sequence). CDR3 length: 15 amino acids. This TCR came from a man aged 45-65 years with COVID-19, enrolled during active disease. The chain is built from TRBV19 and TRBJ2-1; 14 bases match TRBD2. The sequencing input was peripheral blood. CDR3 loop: CASKTGTSGSGEQFF. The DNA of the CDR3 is TGTGCCAGTAAAACCGGGACTAGCGGGAGTGGTGAGCAGTTCTTC.